The entry below describes one T cell receptor beta chain. What it recognizes is unknown. Each CDR3 protein gets one entry in TCRdb, which reprocessed the 5' RACE reads and gives no DNA. The sample has 200,000 to 300,000 distinct CDR3 sequences, and its top ten clones hold 4.2%. This sample stems from a study of T cells expressing NK-cell markers. Overall study: HCMV seropositivity characterized most of the eight sequenced donors, and seronegativity one.

The study, taken as a whole, reports: Roughly 1.0-8% of CD8+ T cells in about 6 donors belonged to dominant NKG2C+ clonotypes.

The specimen was blood T cells: a sorted CD56 or NKG2C T cell subset, CD4+ or CD8+ T cells, or bulk PBMC T cells (not recorded which). The TCR comes from a woman between 18 and 69 years old in good health.

The CDR3 sequence is CASSLGGTGGNNEQFF. The chain employs TRBV7-2 and TRBJ2-1; TCRdb's D gene call, TRBD1, goes unchecked for lack of DNA. The CDR3 consists of 16 residues. The V gene's germline CDR1 is SGHTA and CDR2 FQGNSA.